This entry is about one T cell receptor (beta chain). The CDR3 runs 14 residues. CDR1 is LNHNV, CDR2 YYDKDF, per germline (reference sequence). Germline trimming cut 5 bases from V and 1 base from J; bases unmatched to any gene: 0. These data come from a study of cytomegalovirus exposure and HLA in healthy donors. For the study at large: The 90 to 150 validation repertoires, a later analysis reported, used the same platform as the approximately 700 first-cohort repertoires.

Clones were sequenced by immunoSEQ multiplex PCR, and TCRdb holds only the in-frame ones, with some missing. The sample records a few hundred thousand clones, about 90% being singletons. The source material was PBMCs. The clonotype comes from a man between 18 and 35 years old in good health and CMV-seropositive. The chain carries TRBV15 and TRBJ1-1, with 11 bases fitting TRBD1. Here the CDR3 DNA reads TGTGCCACCAGCGGGACAGGGGGGAACACTGAAGCTTTCTTT. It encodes CATSGTGGNTEAFF.